The 30 T cell receptor beta chains given below trace back to one sample, sequenced in a study of radiotherapy plus CTLA-4 blockade in lung cancer. Repertoires were generated with immunoSEQ multiplex PCR, while TCRdb's copy carries only in-frame clones and drops some. The repertoire holds around 90,000 clones, with 83% as singletons. Specimen: peripheral blood, collected from a patient treated with radiotherapy plus ipilimumab. These receptors all stem from a human donor with non-small cell lung cancer who had stable disease on radiotherapy plus ipilimumab.

This clone came up once. This chain connects TRBV5-1 to TRBJ2-7; no clear D gene. Germline V gene data show CDR1 as SGHRS and CDR2 as YFSETQ. V was trimmed by 4 bases and J by 0 bases, leaving 11 bases between them. This CDR3 has 14 residues. The CDR3 reads CASSQDPGSYEQYF. In nucleotides, the CDR3 is TGCGCCAGCAGCCAGGACCCGGGCTCCTACGAGCAGTACTTC.

CDR3 amino acids: CASSFGPLTGELFF. CDR3 in DNA: TGTGCCAGCAGCTTCGGACCGCTCACCGGGGAGCTGTTTTTT. V gene TRBV7-2 combines with J gene TRBJ2-2, with no clear D. CDR3 size: 14 residues. Germline lookup yields CDR1 SGHTA and CDR2 FQGNSA. Trimming removed 3 bases at V and 4 bases at J, with 9 bases between.

The chain links TRBV6-5 to TRBJ2-5; 11 bases agree with TRBD1. Germline CDR1 is MNHEY and CDR2 is SVGAGI. V lost 11 bases to trimming and J lost 3 bases; unmatched junction nucleotides: 11. The CDR3 totals 15 residues. DNA of the CDR3: TGTGCCTCGTCATGGGGACAGGGGGACGAAGAGACCCAGTACTTC. Encoded protein: CASSWGQGDEETQYF.

The CDR3 here is CAWIIGAPYGYTF. The CDR3 DNA follows: TGTGCCTGGATAATAGGGGCCCCCTATGGCTACACCTTC. The V gene is TRBV30, the J gene TRBJ1-2; perhaps TRBD1 as D (5 bases). Germline V gene data show CDR1 as GTSNPN and CDR2 as SVGIG (reference sequence). The V and J ends lost 4 bases and 4 bases respectively, with 13 bases between them. This CDR3 comprises 13 residues.

This sequence joins TRBV7-2 and TRBJ1-5, with 8 bases identical to TRBD1. With V trimmed by 5 bases and J by 2 bases, 8 bases remained unmatched. The CDR3 is made up of 16 amino acids. CDR1 and CDR2 (germline): SGHTA, FQGNSA. CDR3 region: CASSASGTGRNQPQHF. CDR3 nucleotides: TGTGCCAGCAGCGCCTCCGGGACAGGTCGCAATCAGCCCCAGCATTTT.

This chain links TRBV5-1 with TRBJ1-2; D is possibly TRBD1 (6 bases). The ends were cut back, 4 bases at V and 7 bases at J, with 20 bases in the middle. The CDR3 length is 15 residues. CDR1 SGHRS and CDR2 YFSETQ come from the germline V gene. In nucleotides, the CDR3 is TGCGCCAGCAGCCCAAAAACGGGGGGCACAGGTGGCTACACCTTC. Its protein product is CASSPKTGGTGGYTF.

The V and J genes are TRBV7-9 and TRBJ2-3, with D unresolved. V lost 1 base and J 3 bases, leaving 5 bases between the germline ends. The CDR3 sequence is 13 residues long. Germline V gives CDR1 SEHNR, CDR2 FQNEAQ (reference sequence). CDR3 bases: TGTGCCAGCAGCTTAGTGGGGACAGATACGCAGTATTTT. Its protein is CASSLVGTDTQYF.

This clone was detected only once. The genes are TRBV6-4 and TRBJ2-3, with TRBD2 matching over 9 bases. This CDR3 region has 15 residues. CDR1 MRHNA and CDR2 SNTAGT come from the germline V gene. V shed 3 bases, J shed 5 bases, and the junction held 6 bases outside the gene matches. CDR3: CASSEAGGPGDTQYF. CDR3 nucleotides: TGTGCCAGCAGTGAGGCGGGAGGGCCGGGAGATACGCAGTATTTT.

This sequence joins TRBV28 and TRBJ2-7; 16 bases align to TRBD2. This CDR3 has 21 residues. In germline, CDR1 is MDHEN, CDR2 SYDVKM. Unmatched junction bases numbered 15, after V lost 3 bases and J lost 1 base. The CDR3 loop reads CASSLPGLAGGQGSPSYEQYF. CDR3 coding DNA: TGTGCCAGCAGTTTGCCGGGACTAGCGGGGGGGCAGGGCTCCCCTTCCTACGAGCAGTACTTC.

The chain uses TRBV30 and TRBJ1-1, with 7 bases matching TRBD1. J lost 1 base, V lost 2 bases, and 1 base had no gene match. The CDR3 runs 13 residues. Germline V gene lookup returns CDR1 GTSNPN and CDR2 SVGIG (reference sequence). The CDR3 protein is CAWSWDRNTEAFF. CDR3 nucleotides: TGTGCCTGGAGTTGGGACAGGAACACTGAAGCTTTCTTT.

The chain is built from TRBV5-1 and TRBJ2-1; a possible D gene is TRBD2 (6 bases). Germline V gene sequence: CDR1 SGHRS, CDR2 YFSETQ. Trimming shortened V by 4 bases and J by 7 bases, and 6 bases separated the two germline ends. CDR3 length: 11 residues. CDR3 in amino acids: CASSRENEQFF. In nucleotides, the CDR3 is TGCGCCAGCAGCCGGGAGAATGAGCAGTTCTTC.

This chain uses TRBV28 with TRBJ2-7, with D tentatively TRBD2 (6 bases). Germline V gene data show CDR1 as MDHEN and CDR2 as SYDVKM. V was cut by 3 bases and J by 3 bases, with 9 bases left in between. The CDR3 spans 13 residues. This chain's CDR3 is CASSFGGRYEQYF. DNA of the CDR3: TGTGCCAGCAGTTTTGGAGGGCGCTACGAGCAGTACTTC.

CDR3 DNA: TGCGCCAGCAGCTCGATTGGCTCCTACAATGAGCAGTTCTTC. Its translation: CASSSIGSYNEQFF. This chain links TRBV5-1 with TRBJ2-1; no firm D call. This CDR3 spans 14 amino acids. Germline V gene lookup returns CDR1 SGHRS and CDR2 YFSETQ. V lost 3 bases, J lost 0 bases, and 7 bases lay in between. The full variable domain, with the rest looked up from reference TRBV5-1 and TRBJ2-1, is KAGVTQTPRYLIKTRGQQVTLSCSPISGHRSVSWYQQTPGQGLQFLFEYFSETQRNKGNFPGRFSGRQFSNSRSEMNVSTLELGDSALYLCASSSIGSYNEQFFGPGTRLTVL.

This rearrangement joins TRBV28 to TRBJ1-2; possibly TRBD1 for D (5 bases). In germline, CDR1 is MDHEN, CDR2 SYDVKM. CDR3 length: 14 residues. V was clipped by 6 bases and J by 7 bases, with 18 bases between them. This CDR3 reads CASSVRVLVSGYTF. CDR3 in DNA: TGTGCCAGCAGCGTCAGGGTGTTGGTCTCTGGCTACACCTTC.

J is TRBJ1-5 and V is TRBV9, with 7 bases lining up with TRBD1. J was trimmed by 4 bases and V by 2 bases; bases with no gene match: 3. Looked up from germline, CDR1 is SGDLS and CDR2 is YYNGEE. This CDR3 has 14 amino acids. The CDR3 here is CASSVGQANQPQHF. CDR3 coding DNA: TGTGCCAGCAGCGTCGGACAGGCAAATCAGCCCCAGCATTTT.

V and J are TRBV12-5 and TRBJ2-5; 9 bases agree with TRBD1. This CDR3 is 13 amino acids long. Germline CDR1 and CDR2: LGHNT and FRNRAP. V lost 7 bases to trimming and J lost 7 bases; unmatched junction nucleotides: 7. CDR3 sequence reads: CASARDREATQYF. Written as DNA, the CDR3 is TGTGCTAGTGCTCGGGACAGGGAAGCGACCCAGTACTTC.

For this clone: Additional DNA sequences in this sample encode the identical CDR3. V gene TRBV5-1 combines with J gene TRBJ2-5; D may be TRBD1 (5 bases). CDR1 SGHRS and CDR2 YFSETQ come from the germline V gene. CDR3 length: 14 residues. V dropped 0 bases and J dropped 2 bases, with 8 bases sitting between them. The CDR3 DNA reads as TGCGCCAGCAGCTTGGGGCAGGGTCAAGAGACCCAGTACTTC. Translated, it gives CASSLGQGQETQYF.

To note about this clone: Other DNA sequences in this sample translate to the same CDR3. The V and J genes are TRBV4-1 and TRBJ1-2, with D unresolved. Germline values: CDR1 MGHRA, CDR2 YSYEKL. The CDR3 is made up of 14 amino acids. V was cut by 3 bases and J by 2 bases, with 10 bases left in between. CDR3 sequence reads: CASSQVARNYGYTF. Written as DNA, the CDR3 is TGCGCCAGCAGCCAGGTGGCGCGGAACTATGGCTACACCTTC.

The V gene is TRBV27, the J gene TRBJ1-5; D call uncertain. Germline V CDR1 and CDR2: MNHEY, SMNVEV (reference sequence). The CDR3 extends over 16 amino acids. The V and J ends lost 6 bases and 0 bases respectively, with 15 bases between them. CDR3 in DNA: TGTGCCAGCAGGGGGAAGGGAGCCTATAGCAATCAGCCCCAGCATTTT. Translated: CASRGKGAYSNQPQHF.

The chain has TRBV7-9 and TRBJ2-7; D is perhaps TRBD1 (6 bases). Trimming removed 7 bases from V and 4 bases from J, with 17 bases in between. Germline lookup yields CDR1 SEHNR and CDR2 FQNEAQ (reference sequence). The length of the CDR3 is 14 residues. The CDR3 DNA reads TGTGCCAGCACCGGGTCGGGCAGGGGTTACGAGCAGTACTTC. Amino acid sequence: CASTGSGRGYEQYF. The full variable domain, its missing parts supplied by reference TRBV7-9 and TRBJ2-7, is DTGVSQNPRHKITKRGQNVTFRCDPISEHNRLYWYRQTLGQGPEFLTYFQNEAQLEKSRLLSDRFSAERPKGSFSTLEIQRTEQGDSAMYLCASTGSGRGYEQYFGPGTRLTVT.

The chain employs TRBV27 and TRBJ2-5; 11 nucleotides line up with TRBD2. The germline gives CDR1 MNHEY, CDR2 SMNVEV (reference sequence). This CDR3 contains 15 residues. V gave up 5 bases and J gave up 5 bases; unmatched junction bases: 7. The CDR3 DNA is TGTGCCAGCAGTGTAGCGGGGGGGACTCGGGAGACCCAGTACTTC. Its translation is CASSVAGGTRETQYF.

The gene calls are TRBV6-6 and TRBJ2-7; unclear D gene. This CDR3 contains 12 residues. Per germline, CDR1 MNHNY and CDR2 SVGAGI (reference sequence). V shed 7 bases and J shed 6 bases, with 13 bases lying between them. The CDR3: CASTPVDSEQYF. The DNA of the CDR3 is TGTGCCAGCACCCCCGTCGATTCCGAGCAGTACTTC.

CDR3 sequence: CASSGTGNYGYTF. DNA for the CDR3: TGTGCCAGCAGCGGGACAGGGAACTATGGCTACACCTTC. The chain combines TRBV9 with TRBJ1-2, with TRBD1 matching 8 bases. The CDR3 spans 13 residues. Germline V gene lookup returns CDR1 SGDLS and CDR2 YYNGEE. V gave up 3 bases and J gave up 2 bases; unmatched junction bases: 0.

The chain employs TRBV5-8 and TRBJ2-7; D possibly corresponds to TRBD1 (5 bases). This CDR3 contains 16 residues. V dropped 0 bases and J dropped 3 bases, with 16 bases sitting between them. Germline CDR1 is SGHTS and CDR2 is YDEGEE. The DNA for the CDR3 is TGTGCCAGCAGCTTGGAAGGGGTGTCTATCTTCTACGAGCAGTACTTC. This codes for CASSLEGVSIFYEQYF.

The rearrangement links TRBV10-1 to TRBJ2-5, with TRBD1 matching over 10 bases. With the DNA end fitting TRBJ2-7 better, the J assignment may be wrong. This CDR3 contains 14 residues. Germline V lookup: CDR1 WNHNN, CDR2 SYGVQD (reference sequence). The CDR3 sequence is CASSRDRGFNEQYF. The CDR3 DNA reads TGCGCCAGCAGCAGGGACAGGGGATTCAACGAGCAGTACTTC.

In its sample, this clone was seen once. The chain joins TRBV9 to TRBJ2-1, with TRBD2 matching over 10 bases. Germline V gives CDR1 SGDLS, CDR2 YYNGEE. The CDR3 runs to 15 residues. The J segment lost 2 bases and the V segment lost 2 bases, leaving 1 base of the junction unmatched. The CDR3 DNA is TGTGCCAGCAGCGTCAGCGGGAGGGCCTACAATGAGCAGTTCTTC. The encoded protein is CASSVSGRAYNEQFF.

Here the CDR3 DNA reads TGTGCCAGCAGCGTATATCCCCCCGTGACTAGCGGGGTGACAGATACGCAGTATTTT. It codes for CASSVYPPVTSGVTDTQYF. The chain employs TRBV9 and TRBJ2-3, with 11 bases fitting TRBD2. This CDR3 region has 19 residues. Germline V gene sequence: CDR1 SGDLS, CDR2 YYNGEE. J lost 3 bases, V lost 1 base, and 13 bases had no gene match.

In its sample, this clone was seen once. The genes are TRBV9 and TRBJ2-3; the match to TRBD1 covers 8 bases. The CDR3 runs 14 residues. Germline CDR1 is SGDLS and CDR2 is YYNGEE. The junction had 5 bases not matched to a gene; V was cut back by 2 bases and J by 6 bases. CDR3: CASSVRTGIDTQYF. For the CDR3, the DNA is TGTGCCAGCAGCGTTCGGACAGGGATCGATACGCAGTATTTT.

This chain joins TRBV5-6 and TRBJ2-2; 7 positions agree with TRBD2. V dropped 2 bases and J dropped 1; count of bases not matched to a gene: 8. The CDR3 is 17 amino acids. CDR1 and CDR2 (germline): SGHDT, YYEEEE. CDR3 loop: CASSLRLASGNTGELFF. The CDR3 DNA reads as TGTGCCAGCAGCTTACGACTCGCTAGCGGGAACACCGGGGAGCTGTTTTTT.

CDR3 nucleotides: TGTGCCAGCAGTTTTCAACAGGGGAACTATGGCTACACCTTC. This sequence encodes CASSFQQGNYGYTF. The chain uses TRBV27 and TRBJ1-2; 7 bases map to TRBD1. The length of the CDR3 is 14 residues. CDR1 and CDR2 (germline): MNHEY, SMNVEV (reference sequence). After removal of 3 bases from V and 2 bases from J, the junction contained 3 bases not matched to a gene.